This T cell receptor (beta chain) appears in the sequencing data of a study of blood T cell repertoires in COVID-19. For the study at large: COVID-19 samples from acute and convalescent phases originated in the United States, Italy and Spain. PBMCs, B-cell-depleted T cells, or T cells were the source of the cDNA or gDNA that made up the material.

Individuals aged 18 to 89 years were recruited from 24 US areas. Either two negative PCRs, clearance, or symptom resolution qualified Cohort 3 donors as recovered. The CDR3 contains 14 residues. V dropped 3 bases and J dropped 5 bases, with 14 bases sitting between them. Germline V gives CDR1 MDHEN, CDR2 SYDVKM. Clones were sequenced by immunoSEQ multiplex PCR, and TCRdb holds only the in-frame ones, with some missing. The sample contains approximately 300,000 clones, 86% of which appear only once. This clonotype was obtained from a woman between 18 and 29 years old who had recovered from COVID-19. Sequencing input: PBMCs or T cells enriched from blood (not recorded which). V gene TRBV28 combines with J gene TRBJ2-7; D gene unclear. CDR3 coding DNA: TGTGCCAGCAGTTTCTTCGGTCGTCCTCACGAGCAGTACTTC. This translates into CASSFFGRPHEQYF. Together with reference TRBV28 and TRBJ2-7, the CDR3 gives the full variable domain: DVKVTQSSRYLVKRTGEKVFLECVQDMDHENMFWYRQDPGLGLRLIYFSYDVKMKEKGDIPEGYSVSREKKERFSLILESASTNQTSMYLCASSFFGRPHEQYFGPGTRLTVT.